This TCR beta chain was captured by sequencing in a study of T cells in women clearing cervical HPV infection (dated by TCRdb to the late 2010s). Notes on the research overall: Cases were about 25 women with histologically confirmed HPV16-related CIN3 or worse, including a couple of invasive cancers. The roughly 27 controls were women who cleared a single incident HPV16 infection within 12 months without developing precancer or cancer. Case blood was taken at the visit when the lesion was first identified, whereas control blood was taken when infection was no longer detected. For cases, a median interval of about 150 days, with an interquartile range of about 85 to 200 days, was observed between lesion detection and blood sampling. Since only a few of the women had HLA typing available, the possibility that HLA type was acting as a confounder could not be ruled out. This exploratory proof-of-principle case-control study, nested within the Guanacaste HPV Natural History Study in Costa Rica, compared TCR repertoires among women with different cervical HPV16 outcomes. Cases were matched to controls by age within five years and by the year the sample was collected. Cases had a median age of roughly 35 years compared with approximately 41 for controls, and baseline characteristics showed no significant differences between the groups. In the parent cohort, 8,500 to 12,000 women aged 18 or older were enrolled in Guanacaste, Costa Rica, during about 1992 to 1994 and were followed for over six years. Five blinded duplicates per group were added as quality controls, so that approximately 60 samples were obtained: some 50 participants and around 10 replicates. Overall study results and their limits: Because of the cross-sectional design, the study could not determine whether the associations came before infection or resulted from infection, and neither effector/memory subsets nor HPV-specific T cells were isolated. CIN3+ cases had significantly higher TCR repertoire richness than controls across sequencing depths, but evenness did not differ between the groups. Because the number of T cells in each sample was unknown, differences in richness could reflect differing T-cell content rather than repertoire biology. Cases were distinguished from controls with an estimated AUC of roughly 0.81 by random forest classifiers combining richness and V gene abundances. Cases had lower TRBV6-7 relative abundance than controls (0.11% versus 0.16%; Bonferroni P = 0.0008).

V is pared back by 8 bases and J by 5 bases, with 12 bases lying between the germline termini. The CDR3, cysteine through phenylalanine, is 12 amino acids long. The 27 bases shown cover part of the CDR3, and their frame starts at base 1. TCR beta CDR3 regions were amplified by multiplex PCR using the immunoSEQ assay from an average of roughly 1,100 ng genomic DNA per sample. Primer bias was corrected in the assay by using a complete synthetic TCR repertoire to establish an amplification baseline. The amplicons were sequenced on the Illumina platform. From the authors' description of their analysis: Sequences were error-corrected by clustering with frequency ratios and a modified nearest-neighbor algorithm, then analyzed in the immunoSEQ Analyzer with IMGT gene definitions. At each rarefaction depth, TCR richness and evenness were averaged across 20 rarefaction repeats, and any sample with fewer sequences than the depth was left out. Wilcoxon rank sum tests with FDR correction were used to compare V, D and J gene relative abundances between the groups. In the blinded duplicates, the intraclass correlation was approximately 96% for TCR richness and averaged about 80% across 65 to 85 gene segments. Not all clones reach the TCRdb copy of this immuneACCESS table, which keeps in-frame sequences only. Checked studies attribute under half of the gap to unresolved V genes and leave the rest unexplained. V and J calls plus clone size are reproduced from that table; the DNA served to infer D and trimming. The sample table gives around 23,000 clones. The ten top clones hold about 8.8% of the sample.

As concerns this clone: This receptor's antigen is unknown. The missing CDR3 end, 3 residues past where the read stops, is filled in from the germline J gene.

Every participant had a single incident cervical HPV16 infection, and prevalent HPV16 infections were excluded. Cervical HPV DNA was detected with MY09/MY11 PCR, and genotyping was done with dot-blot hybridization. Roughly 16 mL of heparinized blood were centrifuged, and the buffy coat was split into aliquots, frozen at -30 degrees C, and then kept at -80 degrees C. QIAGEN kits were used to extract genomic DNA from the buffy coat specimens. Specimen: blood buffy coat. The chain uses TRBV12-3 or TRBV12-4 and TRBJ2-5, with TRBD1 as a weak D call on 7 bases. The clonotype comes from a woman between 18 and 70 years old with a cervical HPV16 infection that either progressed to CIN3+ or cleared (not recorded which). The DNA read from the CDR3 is TGTGCCAGCCAGGGGGGTGCCGAGACC. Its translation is CASQGGAET. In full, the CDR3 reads CASQGGAETQYF.